These 32 T cell receptor beta chains share one sample of origin, sequenced in a study of cytomegalovirus exposure and HLA in healthy donors (dated 2017 in TCRdb). The method behind the library was the immunoSEQ multiplex PCR assay. For the multiplex PCR, a mixture combining 60 forward primers for TCR Vbeta segments and 13 reverse primers for TCR Jbeta segments was used. This immuneACCESS table, as held by TCRdb, lists in-frame sequences with V and J called but not all clones. Of the missing ones, under half trace to an unresolved V gene in checked studies; the others have no known cause. The sample table holds under 250,000 clones, of which 82% were seen once. The ten largest clonotypes hold about 6% of the sample. The sequenced sample consisted of PBMCs. Receptors were obtained from a man aged 35 to 55 in good health and CMV-seropositive.

The chain recombines TRBV6-1 with TRBJ1-3; 7 bases map to TRBD1. The J segment lost 4 bases and the V segment lost 2 bases, leaving 5 bases of the junction unmatched. The germline gives CDR1 MNHNS, CDR2 SASEGT. The CDR3 is made up of 15 amino acids. Here the CDR3 reads CASSEPQGHGNTIYF. As DNA, the CDR3 is TGTGCCAGCAGTGAACCACAGGGGCACGGAAACACCATATATTTT.

J is TRBJ1-5 and V is TRBV4-1, with 9 bases aligning to TRBD1. Germline trimming cut 0 bases from V and 6 bases from J; bases unmatched to any gene: 6. This CDR3 contains 16 residues. CDR1 is MGHRA, CDR2 YSYEKL, per germline. CDR3 residues: CASSQDPGTGTQPQHF. In nucleotides, the CDR3 is TGCGCCAGCAGCCAAGATCCCGGGACAGGGACTCAGCCCCAGCATTTT.

V gene TRBV5-1 combines with J gene TRBJ2-2; 8 bases align to TRBD2. V dropped 6 bases and J dropped 6; count of bases not matched to a gene: 10. The CDR3 runs 15 residues. Germline V gene sequence: CDR1 SGHRS, CDR2 YFSETQ. The CDR3 coding sequence is TGCGCCAGCACCCCCCCGGGGGGGTACGCCGGGGAGCTGTTTTTT. Translating gives CASTPPGGYAGELFF.

This clone was counted a few times. This chain joins TRBV6-5 and TRBJ2-7; no clear D. Germline assignment: CDR1 MNHEY and CDR2 SVGAGI. The CDR3 is 11 residues long. Trimming took 3 bases from V and 3 from J, leaving 3 bases between them. The CDR3 DNA is TGTGCCAGCAGTTATCTCTACGAGCAGTACTTC. This gives the protein CASSYLYEQYF.

This chain uses TRBV19 with TRBJ2-1; the match to TRBD2 covers 8 bases. Per the germline V gene, CDR1 is LNHDA and CDR2 is SQIVND (reference sequence). This CDR3 spans 13 amino acids. The V segment lost 5 bases and the J segment 13 bases; nucleotides outside the gene matches: 10. The CDR3 region is CASSGSGGPGQFF. CDR3 DNA: TGTGCCAGTAGTGGGTCGGGAGGGCCTGGTCAGTTCTTC. The whole variable domain, remainder taken from reference TRBV19 and TRBJ2-1, is DGGITQSPKYLFRKEGQNVTLSCEQNLNHDAMYWYRQDPGQGLRLIYYSQIVNDFQKGDIAEGYSVSREKKESFPLTVTSAQKNPTAFYLCASSGSGGPGQFFGPGTRLTVL.

The rearrangement joins TRBV7-3 to TRBJ1-1, with 8 bases matching TRBD1. The CDR3 loop spans 13 amino acids. CDR1 and CDR2 (germline): SGHTA, FQGTGA. The ends lost 5 bases at V and 5 bases at J; junction bases unmatched: 4. In nucleotides, the CDR3 is TGTGCCAGCAGCCTGACAGGGGTAACTGAAGCTTTCTTT. Translation: CASSLTGVTEAFF.

On this clone: The same CDR3 is also encoded by other DNA sequences in this sample. The rearrangement joins TRBV4-1 to TRBJ2-4; perhaps TRBD1 as D (5 bases). With 3 bases removed from V and 4 bases from J, the gap between germline ends came to 16 bases. This CDR3 contains 16 residues. Germline loops: CDR1 MGHRA, CDR2 YSYEKL. The CDR3 reads CASSHPTEILKNIQYF. As DNA, the CDR3 is TGCGCCAGCAGCCATCCGACAGAGATACTAAAAAACATTCAGTACTTC.

This clone was recorded once. The chain combines TRBV6-5 with TRBJ2-2; D not certain. This CDR3 is 14 amino acids long. Germline assignment: CDR1 MNHEY and CDR2 SVGAGI. Trimming took off 7 bases at V and 5 bases at J, with 14 bases between the two ends. CDR3 sequence (DNA): TGTGCCAGCATGGGCAGTGGGCCGACCGGGGAGCTGTTTTTT. Its protein is CASMGSGPTGELFF.

The chain is built from TRBV28 and TRBJ1-2; 7 bases align to TRBD1. The CDR3 is made up of 14 amino acids. V lost 7 bases and J lost 0; bases outside the gene matches: 5. Germline V CDR1 and CDR2: MDHEN, SYDVKM. Written as DNA, the CDR3 is TGTGCCAGCACCCAGGGGGTAACTAACTATGGCTACACCTTC. This gives the protein CASTQGVTNYGYTF.

V gene TRBV5-4 combines with J gene TRBJ2-7, with 9 bases matching TRBD1. Germline V gene data show CDR1 as SGHNT and CDR2 as YYREEE (reference sequence). CDR3 length: 15 amino acids. J was trimmed by 4 bases and V by 0 bases; bases with no gene match: 5. The CDR3 sequence is CASSLGGTGKYEQYV. In DNA form, the CDR3 reads TGTGCCAGCAGCTTGGGTGGGACAGGGAAGTACGAGCAGTACGTC.

This chain links TRBV7-2 with TRBJ2-3; D call uncertain. Trimming stripped 5 bases from V and 1 base from J, with 19 bases between. Germline assignment: CDR1 SGHTA and CDR2 FQGNSA. The CDR3 sequence is 17 residues long. CDR3 loop: CASSPTLLAARTDTQYF. The CDR3 DNA sequence: TGTGCCAGCAGCCCAACGCTTTTGGCCGCCCGCACAGATACGCAGTATTTT.

The chain uses TRBV9 and TRBJ2-3; 7 bases are shared with TRBD2. The germline V gene has CDR1 SGDLS and CDR2 YYNGEE. This CDR3 contains 16 residues. Trimming cost V 0 bases and J 2 bases; bases outside gene matches: 6. For the CDR3, the DNA is TGTGCCAGCAGCGTAGATGACGGGAGGACCACAGATACGCAGTATTTT. Amino acid sequence: CASSVDDGRTTDTQYF.

The chain is built from TRBV7-2 and TRBJ1-1; D is unclear. The V gene lost 5 bases and the J gene lost 4 bases, with 14 bases spanning the gap. CDR1 is SGHTA and CDR2 is FQGNSA in the germline V gene. This CDR3 has 14 amino acids. The CDR3 DNA is TGTGCCAGCAGCCGGATTATGGGCAGCACTGAAGCTTTCTTT. Protein sequence: CASSRIMGSTEAFF.

V gene TRBV20-1 combines with J gene TRBJ1-2; D remains unclear. Trimming left V 4 bases short and J 5 bases short, with 8 bases between. Germline V gene sequence: CDR1 DFQATT, CDR2 SNEGSKA (reference sequence). The CDR3 contains 11 residues. The CDR3 sequence: CSAILLYGYTF. The CDR3 bases are TGCAGTGCTATCCTCCTTTATGGCTACACCTTC.

In DNA form, the CDR3 reads TGTGCCAGCAGTTACATACGGGGTCTCGGGAACGAGCAGTACGTC. This codes for CASSYIRGLGNEQYV. This sequence joins TRBV6-6 and TRBJ2-7, with D maybe TRBD2 (5 bases). The CDR3 is 15 amino acids. Germline CDR1 is MNHNY and CDR2 is SVGAGI (reference sequence). V shed 2 bases and J shed 5 bases, with 16 bases lying between them.

The genes are TRBV2 and TRBJ2-1, with D possibly TRBD1 on 6 matching bases. The germline gives CDR1 SNHLY, CDR2 FYNNEI. With 8 bases removed from V and 9 bases from J, the gap between germline ends came to 20 bases. The CDR3 extends over 14 amino acids. CDR3 sequence: CASFGTKLTIEQFF. CDR3 in DNA: TGTGCCAGCTTCGGGACAAAACTTACAATTGAGCAGTTCTTC.

V gene TRBV19 combines with J gene TRBJ2-7; 8 bases match TRBD2. Germline loops: CDR1 LNHDA, CDR2 SQIVND (reference sequence). Unmatched junction bases numbered 7, after V lost 7 bases and J lost 2 bases. The CDR3 loop spans 14 amino acids. CDR3 region: CASKESGRTYEQYF. The CDR3 DNA sequence: TGTGCCAGTAAGGAGAGCGGGAGAACCTACGAGCAGTACTTC. The variable domain in full, with the rest retrieved from reference TRBV19 and TRBJ2-7, is DGGITQSPKYLFRKEGQNVTLSCEQNLNHDAMYWYRQDPGQGLRLIYYSQIVNDFQKGDIAEGYSVSREKKESFPLTVTSAQKNPTAFYLCASKESGRTYEQYFGPGTRLTVT.

The chain uses TRBV23-1 and TRBJ2-2; D is perhaps TRBD2 (6 bases). TRBV23-1 is classed as an ORF, of uncertain function. The CDR3 contains 19 residues. Between the trimmed V and J ends, which lost 0 bases and 2 bases, there was a span of 19 bases. CDR3 loop: CASSQSIKSGGDNTGELFF. The CDR3 nucleotides are TGCGCCAGCAGTCAATCGATAAAGAGTGGAGGGGACAACACCGGGGAGCTGTTTTTT.

The chain's CDR3 is CASSLTSGMGNEQFF. The CDR3 DNA is TGTGCCAGCAGTCTAACTAGCGGGATGGGCAATGAGCAGTTCTTC. The chain combines TRBV7-3 with TRBJ2-1; 10 bases agree with TRBD2. The trim removed 6 bases at V and 6 bases at J, leaving 8 bases unmatched. CDR1 is SGHTA and CDR2 is FQGTGA in the germline V gene. The length of the CDR3 is 15 residues. Full variable domain (outside the CDR3, taken from reference TRBV7-3 and TRBJ2-1): GAGVSQTPSNKVTEKGKYVELRCDPISGHTALYWYRQSLGQGPEFLIYFQGTGAADDSGLPNDRFFAVRPEGSVSTLKIQRTERGDSAVYLCASSLTSGMGNEQFFGPGTRLTVL.

The chain carries TRBV4-1 and TRBJ1-2, with D possibly TRBD1 on 6 matching bases. Trimming took 4 bases from V and 6 from J, leaving 12 bases between them. Germline CDR1 MGHRA, CDR2 YSYEKL. The CDR3 is 13 amino acids. The CDR3, as DNA: TGCGCCAGCAGCCCCTCGACAGGAGATGGCTACACCTTC. Translation: CASSPSTGDGYTF.

The genes are TRBV5-4 and TRBJ2-5; tentatively, D is TRBD2 (5 bases). Trimming took off 0 bases at V and 1 base at J, with 13 bases between the two ends. The germline V gene encodes CDR1 SGHNT and CDR2 YYREEE (reference sequence). This CDR3 has 16 residues. CDR3 loop: CASSLALRGGQETQYF. The CDR3 region has the DNA TGTGCCAGCAGCTTGGCCCTGCGCGGAGGCCAAGAGACCCAGTACTTC.

The rearrangement links TRBV28 to TRBJ2-1; 11 nucleotides line up with TRBD2. The ends lost 3 bases at V and 2 bases at J; junction bases unmatched: 3. CDR3 length: 16 residues. CDR1 is MDHEN and CDR2 is SYDVKM in the germline V gene. The CDR3 sequence is CASSFRLAGPYNEQFF. CDR3 nucleotides: TGTGCCAGCAGTTTCAGACTAGCGGGACCCTACAATGAGCAGTTCTTC. Variable domain in full (rest from reference TRBV28 and TRBJ2-1): DVKVTQSSRYLVKRTGEKVFLECVQDMDHENMFWYRQDPGLGLRLIYFSYDVKMKEKGDIPEGYSVSREKKERFSLILESASTNQTSMYLCASSFRLAGPYNEQFFGPGTRLTVL.

The CDR3, as DNA: TGCAGCGCGAGGGGGACGGCCGATGGCTCTGGGGCCAACGTCCTGACTTTC. It translates to CSARGTADGSGANVLTF. The chain carries TRBV29-1 and TRBJ2-6, with D possibly TRBD1 on 6 matching bases. The CDR3 extends over 17 amino acids. Germline values: CDR1 SQVTM, CDR2 ANQGSEA. V lost 7 bases and J 0 bases, leaving 19 bases between the germline ends.

The gene calls are TRBV7-8 and TRBJ2-7, with D tentatively TRBD2 (6 bases). The V end was cut by 8 bases, the J end by 3 bases, with 14 bases between. CDR3 length: 13 residues. The germline gives CDR1 SGHVS, CDR2 FQNEAQ. CDR3 loop: CASGLGDFYEQYF. The CDR3 nucleotides read TGTGCCAGCGGGCTAGGGGACTTCTACGAGCAGTACTTC.

The V and J genes are TRBV9 and TRBJ2-5; D might be TRBD1 (5 bases). V lost 4 bases and J lost 3, with 10 bases in between. The CDR3 runs 13 residues. The germline V gene encodes CDR1 SGDLS and CDR2 YYNGEE. The CDR3 region has the DNA TGTGCCAGCAGCCCCCCCAGGGAAGAGACCCAGTACTTC. It specifies CASSPPREETQYF.

The CDR3 sequence is CASSLEGTSIYNEQFF. Written as DNA, the CDR3 is TGTGCCAGCAGCTTAGAAGGGACTAGCATCTACAATGAGCAGTTCTTC. The chain joins TRBV11-1 to TRBJ2-1; 9 nucleotides line up with TRBD2. Germline V gene data show CDR1 as SGHAT and CDR2 as FQDESV (reference sequence). Losses at the gene ends were 1 base for V and 3 bases for J; bases not matched to a gene: 4. The CDR3 has 16 amino acids.

The J gene is TRBJ1-3, the V gene TRBV18; TRBD1 agrees at 7 bases. The CDR3 covers 16 residues. V was clipped by 3 bases and J by 4 bases; unmatched bases: 9. The germline V gene has CDR1 KGHSH and CDR2 LQKENI. For the CDR3, the DNA is TGTGCCAGCTCACCCCTCGACAGGGCAGGCGGAAACACCATATATTTT. Residues: CASSPLDRAGGNTIYF.

The rearrangement links TRBV4-2 to TRBJ2-3, with D unresolved. In germline, CDR1 is LGHNA, CDR2 YNFKEQ. Trimming removed 0 bases from V and 6 bases from J, with 10 bases in between. The CDR3 totals 14 residues. CDR3 loop: CASSQDLLGDTQYF. CDR3 nucleotides: TGTGCCAGCAGCCAAGATCTCCTAGGTGATACGCAGTATTTT.

This clone was recorded a few times. V gene TRBV7-9 combines with J gene TRBJ1-2, with a possible D match to TRBD1 (6 bases). The CDR3 spans 17 residues. Per the germline V gene, CDR1 is SEHNR and CDR2 is FQNEAQ (reference sequence). The germline V and J ends were trimmed by 5 bases and 0 bases, with 19 bases remaining between them. The chain's CDR3 is CASSPRGRGETNYGYTF. Written as DNA, the CDR3 is TGTGCCAGCAGCCCTAGAGGCAGGGGAGAGACTAACTATGGCTACACCTTC. Using reference TRBV7-9 and TRBJ1-2 for the parts outside the CDR3, the full variable domain is DTGVSQNPRHKITKRGQNVTFRCDPISEHNRLYWYRQTLGQGPEFLTYFQNEAQLEKSRLLSDRFSAERPKGSFSTLEIQRTEQGDSAMYLCASSPRGRGETNYGYTFGSGTRLTVV.

In this sample, this clone turned up once. The J gene is TRBJ2-1, the V gene TRBV15; 10 nucleotides align to TRBD2. The V gene end was trimmed by 5 bases and the J gene end by 8 bases; junction bases not matched to a gene: 12. Looked up from germline, CDR1 is LNHNV and CDR2 is YYDKDF (reference sequence). CDR3 length equals 16 residues. The CDR3 sequence: CATSRGASGRIYEQFF. In nucleotides, the CDR3 is TGTGCCACCAGCCGGGGGGCTAGCGGGAGAATCTATGAGCAGTTCTTC.

The chain combines TRBV4-1 with TRBJ2-1, with a weak D call TRBD1 (5 bases). Trimming stripped 0 bases from V and 4 bases from J, with 10 bases between. Germline V lookup: CDR1 MGHRA, CDR2 YSYEKL. CDR3 length: 15 residues. The CDR3 DNA reads TGCGCCAGCAGCCAAGACAGGGTATTTTACAATGAGCAGTTCTTC. The encoded protein is CASSQDRVFYNEQFF.

The chain carries TRBV18 and TRBJ1-1; no clear D gene. Germline CDR1 and CDR2: KGHSH and LQKENI. The CDR3 spans 15 residues. V lost 6 bases to trimming and J lost 0 bases, with 14 bases between them. CDR3: CASSPYTRMNTEAFF. The CDR3 DNA reads TGTGCCAGCTCGCCTTATACGCGTATGAACACTGAAGCTTTCTTT. The whole variable domain, filled in from reference TRBV18 and TRBJ1-1, reads NAGVMQNPRHLVRRRGQEARLRCSPMKGHSHVYWYRQLPEEGLKFMVYLQKENIIDESGMPKERFSAEFPKEGPSILRIQQVVRGDSAAYFCASSPYTRMNTEAFFGQGTRLTVV.